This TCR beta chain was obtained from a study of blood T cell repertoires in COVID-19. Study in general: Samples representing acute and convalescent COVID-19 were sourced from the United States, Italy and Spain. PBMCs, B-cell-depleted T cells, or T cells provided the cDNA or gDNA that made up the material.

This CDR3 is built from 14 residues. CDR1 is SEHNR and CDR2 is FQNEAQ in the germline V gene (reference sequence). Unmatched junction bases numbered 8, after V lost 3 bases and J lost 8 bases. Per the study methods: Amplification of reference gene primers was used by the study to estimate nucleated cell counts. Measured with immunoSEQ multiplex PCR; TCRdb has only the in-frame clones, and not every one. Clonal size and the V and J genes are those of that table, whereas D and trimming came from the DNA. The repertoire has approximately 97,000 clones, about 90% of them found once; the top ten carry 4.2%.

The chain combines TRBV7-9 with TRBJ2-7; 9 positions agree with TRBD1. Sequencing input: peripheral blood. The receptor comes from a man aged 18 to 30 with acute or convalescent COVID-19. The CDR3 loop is CASSLDRGPVKQYF. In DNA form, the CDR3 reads TGTGCCAGCAGCTTGGACAGGGGCCCAGTCAAGCAGTACTTC.